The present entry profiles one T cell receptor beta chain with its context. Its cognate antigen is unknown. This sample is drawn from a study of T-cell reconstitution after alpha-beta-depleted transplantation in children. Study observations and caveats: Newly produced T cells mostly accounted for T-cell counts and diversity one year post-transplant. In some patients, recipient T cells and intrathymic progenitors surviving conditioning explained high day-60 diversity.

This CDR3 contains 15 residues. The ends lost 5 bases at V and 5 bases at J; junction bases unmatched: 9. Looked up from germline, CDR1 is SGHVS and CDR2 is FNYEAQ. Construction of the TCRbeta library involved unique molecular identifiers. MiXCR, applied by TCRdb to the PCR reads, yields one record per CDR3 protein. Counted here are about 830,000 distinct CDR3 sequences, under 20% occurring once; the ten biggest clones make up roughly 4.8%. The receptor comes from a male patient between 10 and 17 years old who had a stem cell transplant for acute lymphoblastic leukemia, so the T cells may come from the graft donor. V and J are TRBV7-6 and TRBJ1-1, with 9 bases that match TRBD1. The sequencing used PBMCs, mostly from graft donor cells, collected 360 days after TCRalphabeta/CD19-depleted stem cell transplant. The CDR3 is CASSHRQGEWTEAFF. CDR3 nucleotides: TGTGCCAGCAGCCACCGACAGGGGGAGTGGACTGAAGCTTTCTTT.